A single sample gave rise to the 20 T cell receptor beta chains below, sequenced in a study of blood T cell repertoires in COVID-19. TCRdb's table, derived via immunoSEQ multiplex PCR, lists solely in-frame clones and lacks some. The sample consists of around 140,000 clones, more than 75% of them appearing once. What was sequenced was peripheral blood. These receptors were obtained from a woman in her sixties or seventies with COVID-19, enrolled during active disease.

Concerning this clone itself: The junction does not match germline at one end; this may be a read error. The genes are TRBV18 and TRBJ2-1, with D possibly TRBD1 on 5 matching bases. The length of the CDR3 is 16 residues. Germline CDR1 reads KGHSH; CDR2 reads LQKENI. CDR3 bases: TGTGCCAGCTCCCTAACACCAGGGAACTCCCACAATGAGCAGTTCTTC. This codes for CASSLTPGNSHNEQFF.

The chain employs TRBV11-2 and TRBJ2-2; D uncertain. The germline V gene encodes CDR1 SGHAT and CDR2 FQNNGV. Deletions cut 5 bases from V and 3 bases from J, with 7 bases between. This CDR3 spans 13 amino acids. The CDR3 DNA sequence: TGTGCCAGCAGCCTAGTCTACACCGGGGAGCTGTTTTTT. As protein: CASSLVYTGELFF.

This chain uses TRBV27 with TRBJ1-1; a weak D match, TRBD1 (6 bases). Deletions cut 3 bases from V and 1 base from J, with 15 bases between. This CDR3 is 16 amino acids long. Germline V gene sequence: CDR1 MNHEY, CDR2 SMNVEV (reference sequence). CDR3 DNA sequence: TGTGCCAGCAGTTTTTCCAGGGGTAAAGGGAACACTGAAGCTTTCTTT. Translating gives CASSFSRGKGNTEAFF.

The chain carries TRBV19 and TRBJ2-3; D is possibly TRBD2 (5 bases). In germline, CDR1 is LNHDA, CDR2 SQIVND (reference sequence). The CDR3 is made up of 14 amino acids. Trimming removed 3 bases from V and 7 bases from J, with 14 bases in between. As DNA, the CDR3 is TGTGCCAGTAGTATCCCGGTTCGGGGAAATACGCAGTATTTT. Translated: CASSIPVRGNTQYF.

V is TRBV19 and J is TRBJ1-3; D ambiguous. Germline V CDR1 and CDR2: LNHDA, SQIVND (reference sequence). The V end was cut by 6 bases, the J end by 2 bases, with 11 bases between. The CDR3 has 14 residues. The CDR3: CASREDGTGNTIYF. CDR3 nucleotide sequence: TGTGCCAGTAGGGAGGACGGAACTGGAAACACCATATATTTT.

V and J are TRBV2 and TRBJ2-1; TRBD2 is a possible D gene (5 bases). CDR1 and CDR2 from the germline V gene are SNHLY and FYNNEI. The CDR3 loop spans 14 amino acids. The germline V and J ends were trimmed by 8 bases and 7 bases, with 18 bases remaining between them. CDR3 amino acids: CASRGVFEGNEQFF. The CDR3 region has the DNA TGTGCCAGCCGGGGAGTTTTTGAGGGTAATGAGCAGTTCTTC. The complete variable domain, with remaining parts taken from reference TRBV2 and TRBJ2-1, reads EPEVTQTPSHQVTQMGQEVILRCVPISNHLYFYWYRQILGQKVEFLVSFYNNEISEKSEIFDDQFSVERPDGSNFTLKIRSTKLEDSAMYFCASRGVFEGNEQFFGPGTRLTVL.

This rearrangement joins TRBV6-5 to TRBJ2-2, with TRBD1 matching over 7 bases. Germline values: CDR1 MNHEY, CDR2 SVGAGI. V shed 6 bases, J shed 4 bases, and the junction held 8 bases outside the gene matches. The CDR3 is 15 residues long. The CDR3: CASSRDRAGTGELFF. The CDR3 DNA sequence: TGTGCCAGCAGCCGAGACAGGGCGGGCACCGGGGAGCTGTTTTTT.

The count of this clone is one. The CDR3 coding sequence is TGTGCCAGCAGCAGGAACAGGCCAGACTACGAGCAGTACTTC. It specifies CASSRNRPDYEQYF. The chain carries TRBV7-9 and TRBJ2-7; D may be TRBD1 (5 bases). There are 14 residues in the CDR3. CDR1 is SEHNR, CDR2 FQNEAQ, per germline (reference sequence). V gave up 5 bases and J gave up 3 bases, with 14 bases separating them.

This chain's CDR3 is CASSSFSPGTTNTGELFF. The CDR3 nucleotides are TGTGCCAGCAGCTCCTTTTCACCCGGGACTACGAACACCGGGGAGCTGTTTTTT. This rearrangement joins TRBV27 to TRBJ2-2; 7 positions agree with TRBD2. V lost 6 bases to trimming and J lost 0 bases; unmatched junction nucleotides: 13. The CDR3 sequence is 18 residues long. Germline CDR1 and CDR2: MNHEY and SMNVEV (reference sequence).

The CDR3 DNA follows: TGCGCCAGCAGCCAGACGGGACAGCAGAACACTGAAGCTTTCTTT. Encoded protein: CASSQTGQQNTEAFF. The rearrangement uses TRBV4-1 and TRBJ1-1, with 7 bases lining up with TRBD1. The V and J ends lost 3 bases and 1 base, in that order; junction bases with no gene match: 5. Germline CDR1 is MGHRA and CDR2 is YSYEKL. The CDR3 is made up of 15 amino acids.

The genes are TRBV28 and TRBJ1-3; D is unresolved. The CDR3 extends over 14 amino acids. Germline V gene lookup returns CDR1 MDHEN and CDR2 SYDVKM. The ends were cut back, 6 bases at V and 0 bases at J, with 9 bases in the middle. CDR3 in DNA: TGTGCCAGCAGGGTCAGTGCCTCTGGAAACACCATATATTTT. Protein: CASRVSASGNTIYF.

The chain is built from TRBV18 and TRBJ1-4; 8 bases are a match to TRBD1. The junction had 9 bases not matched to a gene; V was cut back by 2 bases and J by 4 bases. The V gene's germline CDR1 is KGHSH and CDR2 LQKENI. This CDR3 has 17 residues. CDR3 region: CASSPSPWTGSNEKLFF. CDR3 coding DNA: TGTGCCAGCTCACCATCGCCCTGGACAGGGAGTAATGAAAAACTGTTTTTT.

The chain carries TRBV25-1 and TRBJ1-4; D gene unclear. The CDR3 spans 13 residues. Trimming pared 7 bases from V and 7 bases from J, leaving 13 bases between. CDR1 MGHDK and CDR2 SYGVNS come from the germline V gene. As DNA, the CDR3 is TGTGCCAGCACCGGAGACGGGGTTGAAAAACTGTTTTTT. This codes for CASTGDGVEKLFF.

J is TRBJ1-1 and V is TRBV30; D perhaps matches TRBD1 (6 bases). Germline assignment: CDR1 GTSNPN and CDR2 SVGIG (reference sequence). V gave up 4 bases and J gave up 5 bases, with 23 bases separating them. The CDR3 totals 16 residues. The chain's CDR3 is CAWNRTPGTRMTEAFF. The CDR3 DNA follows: TGTGCCTGGAACCGCACTCCCGGGACAAGGATGACTGAAGCTTTCTTT.

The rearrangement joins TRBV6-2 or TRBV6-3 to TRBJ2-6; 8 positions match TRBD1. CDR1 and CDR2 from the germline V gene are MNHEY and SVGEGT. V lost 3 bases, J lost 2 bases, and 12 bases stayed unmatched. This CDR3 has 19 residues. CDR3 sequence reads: CASSYRLGDRGAGANVLTF. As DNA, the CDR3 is TGTGCCAGCAGTTATCGTCTGGGAGACAGGGGCGCTGGGGCCAACGTCCTGACTTTC.

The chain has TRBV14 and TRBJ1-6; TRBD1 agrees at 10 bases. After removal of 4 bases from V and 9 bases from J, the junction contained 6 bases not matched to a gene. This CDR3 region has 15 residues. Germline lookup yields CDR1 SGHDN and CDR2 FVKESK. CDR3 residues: CASSPTTGGSSPLHF. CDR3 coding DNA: TGTGCCAGCAGCCCTACGACAGGGGGCAGTTCACCCCTCCACTTT. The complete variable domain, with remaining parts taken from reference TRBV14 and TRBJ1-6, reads EAGVTQFPSHSVIEKGQTVTLRCDPISGHDNLYWYRRVMGKEIKFLLHFVKESKQDESGMPNNRFLAERTGGTYSTLKVQPAELEDSGVYFCASSPTTGGSSPLHFGNGTRLTVT.

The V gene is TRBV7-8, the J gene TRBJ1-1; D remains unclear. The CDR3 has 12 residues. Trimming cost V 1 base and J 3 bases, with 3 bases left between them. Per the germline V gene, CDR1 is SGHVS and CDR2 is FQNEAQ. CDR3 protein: CASSLVDTEAFF. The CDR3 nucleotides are TGTGCCAGCAGCTTAGTAGACACTGAAGCTTTCTTT. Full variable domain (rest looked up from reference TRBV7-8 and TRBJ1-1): GAGVSQSPRYKVAKRGQDVALRCDPISGHVSLFWYQQALGQGPEFLTYFQNEAQLDKSGLPSDRFFAERPEGSVSTLKIQRTQQEDSAVYLCASSLVDTEAFFGQGTRLTVV.

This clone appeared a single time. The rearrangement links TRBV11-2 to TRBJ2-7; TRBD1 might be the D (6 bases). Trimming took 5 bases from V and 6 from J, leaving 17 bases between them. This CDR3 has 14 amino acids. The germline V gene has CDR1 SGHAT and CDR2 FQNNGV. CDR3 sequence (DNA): TGTGCCAGCAGCCGGACAGTATCGTCCCGCGAGCAGTACTTC. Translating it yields CASSRTVSSREQYF.

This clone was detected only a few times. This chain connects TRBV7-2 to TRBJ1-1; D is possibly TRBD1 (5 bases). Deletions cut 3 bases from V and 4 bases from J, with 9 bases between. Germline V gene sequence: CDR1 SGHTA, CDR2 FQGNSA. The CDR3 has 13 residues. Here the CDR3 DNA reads TGTGCCAGCAGCTTGGGAGGGGTCACTGAAGCTTTCTTT. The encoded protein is CASSLGGVTEAFF. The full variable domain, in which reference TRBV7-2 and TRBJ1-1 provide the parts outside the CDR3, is GAGVSQSPSNKVTEKGKDVELRCDPISGHTALYWYRQSLGQGLEFLIYFQGNSAPDKSGLPSDRFSAERTGGSVSTLTIQRTQQEDSAVYLCASSLGGVTEAFFGQGTRLTVV.

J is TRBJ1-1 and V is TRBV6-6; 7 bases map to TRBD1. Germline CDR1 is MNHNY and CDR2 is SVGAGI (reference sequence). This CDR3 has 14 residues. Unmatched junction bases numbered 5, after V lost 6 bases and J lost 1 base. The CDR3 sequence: CASSSRGENTEAFF. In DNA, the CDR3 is TGTGCCAGCAGCTCCAGGGGGGAGAACACTGAAGCTTTCTTT.